The next 29 T cell receptor beta chains were all read from a single sample in a study of graft-versus-host responses after intestinal transplantation. Clones were read by immunoSEQ multiplex PCR, and TCRdb kept only the in-frame ones, dropping some. The table records about 110,000 clones, about 91% of them present only once. No antigen is known for these receptors. The material was unstimulated CD4+ T cells sorted from spleen or lymph node cells, obtained before transplant. These receptors were obtained from a human donor who was the organ donor for an intestinal transplant.

The chain carries TRBV29-1 and TRBJ2-3; 9 positions agree with TRBD1. Per germline, CDR1 SQVTM and CDR2 ANQGSEA. This CDR3 region has 14 residues. V was clipped by 6 bases and J by 2 bases; unmatched bases: 6. The CDR3 is CSVGQGGHTDTQYF. DNA of the CDR3: TGCAGCGTGGGACAGGGAGGTCACACAGATACGCAGTATTTT.

The rearrangement uses TRBV27 and TRBJ2-7, with D tentatively TRBD1 (5 bases). Germline assignment: CDR1 MNHEY and CDR2 SMNVEV (reference sequence). Deletions cut 5 bases from V and 6 bases from J, with 14 bases between. The CDR3 is 13 residues long. The CDR3 reads CASSPRTPSEQYF. CDR3 DNA sequence: TGTGCCAGCAGTCCACGGACACCCTCCGAGCAGTACTTC.

The chain is built from TRBV5-1 and TRBJ1-2, with 9 bases identical to TRBD1. Germline V gene data show CDR1 as SGHRS and CDR2 as YFSETQ. This CDR3 has 13 residues. J gave up 4 bases and V 5 bases, and 3 bases lay outside the gene matches. The CDR3: CASRGQGAYGYTF. The CDR3 DNA sequence: TGCGCCAGCAGGGGACAGGGCGCCTATGGCTACACCTTC.

The chain recombines TRBV6-6 with TRBJ2-7, with D possibly being TRBD1 or TRBD2 (5 bases each). Germline CDR1 is MNHNY and CDR2 is SVGAGI (reference sequence). V shed 0 bases and J shed 6 bases, with 15 bases lying between them. This CDR3 is 15 amino acids long. CDR3 in DNA: TGTGCCAGCAGTTACTCCCCCAGGGTTGGAGGCGAGCAGTACTTC. Protein sequence: CASSYSPRVGGEQYF.

The chain uses TRBV5-8 and TRBJ2-6; TRBD1 matches 8 bases. The CDR3 is made up of 18 amino acids. With V trimmed by 6 bases and J by 0 bases, 11 bases remained unmatched. Germline V CDR1 and CDR2: SGHTS, YDEGEE. The chain's CDR3 is CASILTGQVTSGANVLTF. In DNA, the CDR3 is TGTGCCAGCATCCTAACGGGACAGGTCACCTCTGGGGCCAACGTCCTGACTTTC.

This chain uses TRBV10-3 with TRBJ2-1; D may be TRBD1 or TRBD2 (5 bases each). Germline V gene sequence: CDR1 ENHRY, CDR2 SYGVKD. Trimming stripped 0 bases from V and 4 bases from J, with 7 bases between. There are 14 residues in the CDR3. This CDR3 reads CAISESEGYNEQFF. In DNA, the CDR3 is TGTGCCATCAGTGAGTCAGAGGGGTACAATGAGCAGTTCTTC.

The rearrangement uses TRBV7-2 and TRBJ2-7, with D possibly being TRBD1 (6 bases). Trimming left V 3 bases short and J 1 base short, with 10 bases between. The germline V gene encodes CDR1 SGHTA and CDR2 FQGNSA. This CDR3 contains 14 residues. CDR3 in amino acids: CASSFPDRSYEQYF. The CDR3 bases are TGTGCCAGCAGCTTCCCGGACAGATCCTACGAGCAGTACTTC. The whole variable domain, remainder taken from reference TRBV7-2 and TRBJ2-7, is GAGVSQSPSNKVTEKGKDVELRCDPISGHTALYWYRQSLGQGLEFLIYFQGNSAPDKSGLPSDRFSAERTGGSVSTLTIQRTQQEDSAVYLCASSFPDRSYEQYFGPGTRLTVT.

The gene calls are TRBV5-1 and TRBJ1-1, with no clear D. The CDR3 is made up of 13 amino acids. Trimming cost V 1 base and J 4 bases, with 8 bases left between them. Germline V gives CDR1 SGHRS, CDR2 YFSETQ. CDR3 protein: CASSLTESTEAFF. The CDR3, as DNA: TGCGCCAGCAGCTTGACAGAATCCACTGAAGCTTTCTTT.

The CDR3 is CASSLLTDYGYTF. The DNA for the CDR3 is TGTGCCAGCAGCTTGTTGACAGACTATGGCTACACCTTC. The chain carries TRBV5-5 and TRBJ1-2, with D perhaps matching TRBD1 (5 bases). Germline V gene data show CDR1 as SGHKS and CDR2 as YYEKEE (reference sequence). The ends were cut back, 1 base at V and 3 bases at J, with 7 bases in the middle. The CDR3 loop spans 13 amino acids.

The chain uses TRBV2 and TRBJ2-3; D remains ambiguous. The CDR3 has 13 amino acids. CDR1 and CDR2 from the germline V gene are SNHLY and FYNNEI. Trimming cost V 8 bases and J 1 base, with 10 bases left between them. The CDR3 loop reads CASPLYRTDTQYF. For the CDR3, the DNA is TGTGCCAGCCCCCTCTACCGCACAGATACGCAGTATTTT.

The V gene is TRBV5-1, the J gene TRBJ2-1; 7 nucleotides agree with TRBD1. Germline V gives CDR1 SGHRS, CDR2 YFSETQ. This CDR3 has 16 residues. The junction had 3 bases not matched to a gene; V was cut back by 0 bases and J by 0 bases. CDR3 bases: TGCGCCAGCAGCTTGGCCGGGACAGTCTCCTACAATGAGCAGTTCTTC. Its protein product is CASSLAGTVSYNEQFF.

This chain uses TRBV6-5 with TRBJ1-5; D may be TRBD1 (5 bases). This CDR3 is 15 amino acids long. Germline values: CDR1 MNHEY, CDR2 SVGAGI. Trimming pared 8 bases from V and 4 bases from J, leaving 18 bases between. CDR3 DNA: TGTGCCAGCGGGGGTGCAGGGAACAGTAATCAGCCCCAGCATTTT. As protein: CASGGAGNSNQPQHF.

This clone was counted between two and nine times. The chain is built from TRBV6-5 and TRBJ2-2; D assignment may be TRBD1 or TRBD2 (5 bases each). The germline gives CDR1 MNHEY, CDR2 SVGAGI. The CDR3 runs to 14 residues. Trimming removed 2 bases from V and 1 base from J, with 5 bases in between. The CDR3: CASSYGGNTGELFF. The CDR3 DNA follows: TGTGCCAGCAGTTACGGGGGGAACACCGGGGAGCTGTTTTTT.

V gene TRBV30 combines with J gene TRBJ2-7; D not resolved. The CDR3 has 12 residues. V dropped 0 bases and J dropped 6 bases, with 9 bases sitting between them. Germline-derived CDR1 and CDR2 are GTSNPN and SVGIG (reference sequence). The CDR3 loop reads CAWSVNGREQYF. DNA of the CDR3: TGTGCCTGGAGTGTTAACGGACGCGAGCAGTACTTC.

The DNA for the CDR3 is TGTGCCAGCAGCCCGGGACTAGCAGATTATACGCAGTATTTT. Residues: CASSPGLADYTQYF. The chain couples TRBV11-1 to TRBJ2-3, with 9 bases that match TRBD2. The CDR3 has 14 amino acids. The V gene's germline CDR1 is SGHAT and CDR2 FQDESV (reference sequence). The junction had 7 bases not matched to a gene; V was cut back by 5 bases and J by 7 bases.

This chain's CDR3 is CASTGTRTGYGYTF. The CDR3 nucleotides are TGTGCCAGTACCGGGACGCGGACAGGCTATGGCTACACCTTC. This chain connects TRBV19 to TRBJ1-2; 7 bases match TRBD1. The CDR3 covers 14 residues. The J segment lost 4 bases and the V segment lost 7 bases, leaving 9 bases of the junction unmatched. Germline CDR1 and CDR2: LNHDA and SQIVND (reference sequence).

This sequence joins TRBV6-5 and TRBJ2-5; the match to TRBD1 covers 8 bases. The DNA end lines up better with TRBJ2-7; the J call may be wrong. Looked up from germline, CDR1 is MNHEY and CDR2 is SVGAGI. The CDR3 length is 15 residues. DNA for the CDR3: TGTGCCAGCAGTCTCCGCAGGGGGCCCACCTACGAGCAGTACTTC. This encodes CASSLRRGPTYEQYF.

The V and J genes are TRBV9 and TRBJ2-5; D gene uncertain. CDR3 length: 14 amino acids. With 0 bases removed from V and 4 bases from J, the gap between germline ends came to 10 bases. Germline assignment: CDR1 SGDLS and CDR2 YYNGEE. CDR3 in amino acids: CASSVGGALETQYF. Written as DNA, the CDR3 is TGTGCCAGCAGCGTAGGTGGAGCCTTAGAGACCCAGTACTTC. The whole variable domain, remainder taken from reference TRBV9 and TRBJ2-5, is DSGVTQTPKHLITATGQRVTLRCSPRSGDLSVYWYQQSLDQGLQFLIQYYNGEERAKGNILERFSAQQFPDLHSELNLSSLELGDSALYFCASSVGGALETQYFGPGTRLLVL.

This chain connects TRBV30 to TRBJ1-1; possible D gene TRBD1, 6 bases. Germline lookup yields CDR1 GTSNPN and CDR2 SVGIG (reference sequence). This CDR3 is 13 amino acids long. Trimming cost V 2 bases and J 5 bases, with 12 bases left between them. CDR3 in amino acids: CAWSIQGRTEAFF. In DNA form, the CDR3 reads TGTGCCTGGAGTATACAGGGTAGAACTGAAGCTTTCTTT.

This clone was detected a few times. The chain uses TRBV19 and TRBJ1-4; the D is unclear. The V gene lost 6 bases and the J gene lost 0 bases, with 11 bases spanning the gap. CDR1 and CDR2 from the germline V gene are LNHDA and SQIVND (reference sequence). This CDR3 region has 15 residues. The CDR3 protein is CASRSGPATNEKLFF. CDR3 in DNA: TGTGCCAGTAGGTCCGGGCCCGCAACTAATGAAAAACTGTTTTTT.

The gene calls are TRBV9 and TRBJ2-7, with D perhaps TRBD1 or TRBD2 (5 bases each). V lost 3 bases and J 0 bases, leaving 10 bases between the germline ends. The CDR3 covers 14 residues. Germline values: CDR1 SGDLS, CDR2 YYNGEE. Written as DNA, the CDR3 is TGTGCCAGCAGCGAGGGACCGGTCTCCTACGAGCAGTACTTC. This gives the protein CASSEGPVSYEQYF.

The V gene is TRBV7-9, the J gene TRBJ1-1; 9 bases align to TRBD1. V lost 3 bases and J lost 1; bases outside the gene matches: 0. The CDR3 consists of 14 residues. Per the germline V gene, CDR1 is SEHNR and CDR2 is FQNEAQ (reference sequence). CDR3 sequence (DNA): TGTGCCAGCAGCTTGACAGGGGGGAACACTGAAGCTTTCTTT. Amino acids: CASSLTGGNTEAFF.

The CDR3 reads CASSLSGEGNQPQHF. CDR3 coding DNA: TGTGCCAGCAGCTTATCAGGGGAGGGCAATCAGCCCCAGCATTTT. J is TRBJ1-5 and V is TRBV11-2, with D possibly matching TRBD1 (6 bases). CDR1 and CDR2 from the germline V gene are SGHAT and FQNNGV. Trimming stripped 2 bases from V and 2 bases from J, with 10 bases between. The CDR3 is 15 amino acids.

V usage is TRBV7-3 and J usage is TRBJ2-1; 8 nucleotides match TRBD2. The V gene's germline CDR1 is SGHTA and CDR2 FQGTGA. CDR3 length: 15 amino acids. Trimming cost V 2 bases and J 4 bases; bases outside gene matches: 4. DNA of the CDR3: TGTGCCAGCAGCTTAGAGCGGGGGAATTACAATGAGCAGTTCTTC. This translates into CASSLERGNYNEQFF. The full variable domain, with the rest looked up from reference TRBV7-3 and TRBJ2-1, is GAGVSQTPSNKVTEKGKYVELRCDPISGHTALYWYRQSLGQGPEFLIYFQGTGAADDSGLPNDRFFAVRPEGSVSTLKIQRTERGDSAVYLCASSLERGNYNEQFFGPGTRLTVL.

The V and J genes are TRBV6-4 and TRBJ2-7; D might be TRBD2 (5 bases). The V gene's germline CDR1 is MRHNA and CDR2 SNTAGT. The length of the CDR3 is 17 residues. Deletions cut 0 bases from V and 2 bases from J, with 17 bases between. Here the CDR3 DNA reads TGTGCCAGCAGTGACTCGGCCCTACTGGGAGTGCCCTACGAGCAGTACTTC. Amino acids: CASSDSALLGVPYEQYF.

The chain is built from TRBV7-9 and TRBJ2-7; D call uncertain. The ends were cut back, 5 bases at V and 1 base at J, with 12 bases in the middle. The CDR3 contains 14 residues. Germline V CDR1 and CDR2: SEHNR, FQNEAQ (reference sequence). The CDR3 protein is CASSPNAWSYEQYF. As DNA, the CDR3 is TGTGCCAGCAGCCCTAATGCATGGTCCTACGAGCAGTACTTC.

This clone appeared a single time. The gene calls are TRBV29-1 and TRBJ1-4; maybe TRBD1 (6 bases). Germline CDR1 SQVTM, CDR2 ANQGSEA. This CDR3 is built from 13 residues. V was trimmed by 4 bases and J by 7 bases, leaving 13 bases between them. Written as DNA, the CDR3 is TGCAGCGTTGTTTATTGGGGGGCTGAAAAACTGTTTTTT. This gives the protein CSVVYWGAEKLFF.

The V and J genes are TRBV11-2 and TRBJ1-5, with D perhaps matching TRBD1 (5 bases). CDR1 and CDR2 from the germline V gene are SGHAT and FQNNGV. Trimming removed 5 bases at V and 2 bases at J, with 10 bases between. The CDR3 is made up of 14 amino acids. The CDR3 coding sequence is TGTGCCAGCAGCGCCTGGGGCGGCAATCAGCCCCAGCATTTT. This encodes CASSAWGGNQPQHF.

The CDR3 spells CASSMQSRATEAFF. In nucleotides, the CDR3 is TGTGCCAGTAGTATGCAGTCCAGGGCCACTGAAGCTTTCTTT. V and J are TRBV19 and TRBJ1-1; D might be TRBD1 (5 bases). This CDR3 has 14 residues. Looked up from germline, CDR1 is LNHDA and CDR2 is SQIVND (reference sequence). The V end was cut by 3 bases, the J end by 4 bases, with 12 bases between.